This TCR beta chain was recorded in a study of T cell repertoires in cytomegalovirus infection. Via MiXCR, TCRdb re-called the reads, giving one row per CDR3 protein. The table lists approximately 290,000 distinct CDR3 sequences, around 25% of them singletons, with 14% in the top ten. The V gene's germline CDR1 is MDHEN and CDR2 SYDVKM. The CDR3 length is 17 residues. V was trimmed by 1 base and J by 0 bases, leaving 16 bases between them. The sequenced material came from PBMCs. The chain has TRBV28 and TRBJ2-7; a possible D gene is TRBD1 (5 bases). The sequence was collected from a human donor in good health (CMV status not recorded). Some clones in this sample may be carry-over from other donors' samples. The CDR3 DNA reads TGTGCCAGCAGTTTATTTTGGGGCTCAAGCACCTCCTACGAGCAGTACTTC. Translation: CASSLFWGSSTSYEQYF.